This TCR beta chain was recorded in a study of T cell repertoires in aging, cancer and after chemotherapy. The wider study: Patients with glioblastoma brain tumors were sampled before and after temozolomide-based therapy. Approximately 10 million TCR reads were in the whole dataset. Study findings and constraints: Compared with age-matched healthy donors, untreated hematological or solid cancer patients showed higher blood TCR clonality.

This clonotype was picked up a small number of times. No antigen is known for it. TRB rearrangements spanning V, D and J were amplified using mixed TRB-A/B primers. TCRdb re-analysed the multiplex PCR reads in MiXCR, keeping a single row per CDR3 protein. The sample holds several thousand distinct CDR3 sequences, about 38% seen once. The germline V and J ends were trimmed by 1 base and 3 bases, with 10 bases remaining between them. Looked up from germline, CDR1 is LNHDA and CDR2 is SQIVND (reference sequence). The CDR3 is made up of 16 amino acids. The template was genomic DNA from peripheral blood, not RNA.

This sequence joins TRBV19 and TRBJ1-6; TRBD1 might be the D (5 bases). The clonotype was recovered from a human donor with a solid tumor. The sample consisted of blood. CDR3 nucleotides: TGTGCCAGTAGTATAGGACAGAGCTACTATAATTCACCCCTCCACTTT. It encodes CASSIGQSYYNSPLHF.